This record looks at one TCR beta chain sequence and its context. This CDR3 region has 15 residues. V lost 2 bases and J 2 bases, leaving 12 bases between the germline ends. Per the germline V gene, CDR1 is SGHDT and CDR2 is YYEEEE. The source of the sample is a study of immune evolution from preneoplasia to lung adenocarcinoma. Assay used: immunoSEQ multiplex PCR; TCRdb lists only in-frame clones, some missing. The sample lists 8,000 to 10,000 clones, 79% occurring once. This receptor was obtained from a person of 80 years or more with lung adenocarcinoma. Sequencing used FFPE lung adenocarcinoma in situ tissue. V is TRBV5-6 and J is TRBJ2-3, with D tentatively TRBD1 (5 bases). CDR3 in DNA: TGTGCCAGCAGCTTTGTTGGGGCCACCACAGATACGCAGTATTTT. This encodes CASSFVGATTDTQYF.